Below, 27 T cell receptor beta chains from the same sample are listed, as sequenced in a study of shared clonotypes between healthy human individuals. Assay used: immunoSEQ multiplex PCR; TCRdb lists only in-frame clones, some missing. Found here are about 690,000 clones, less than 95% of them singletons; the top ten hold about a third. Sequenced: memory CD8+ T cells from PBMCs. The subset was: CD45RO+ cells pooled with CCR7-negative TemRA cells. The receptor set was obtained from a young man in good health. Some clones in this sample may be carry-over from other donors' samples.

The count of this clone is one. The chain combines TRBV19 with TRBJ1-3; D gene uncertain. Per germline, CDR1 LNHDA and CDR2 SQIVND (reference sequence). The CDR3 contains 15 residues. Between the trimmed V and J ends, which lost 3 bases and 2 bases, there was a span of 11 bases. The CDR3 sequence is CASSMSSGTGNTIYF. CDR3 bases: TGTGCCAGTAGTATGTCCTCGGGGACTGGAAACACCATATATTTT.

CDR3 sequence: CASSFRVNTDTQYF. CDR3 nucleotides: TGTGCCAGCAGTTTTCGGGTTAACACAGATACGCAGTATTTT. The chain recombines TRBV27 with TRBJ2-3; D call uncertain. V was clipped by 3 bases and J by 2 bases, with 9 bases between them. The germline CDR1 and CDR2 sequences are MNHEY and SMNVEV (reference sequence). The length of the CDR3 is 14 residues.

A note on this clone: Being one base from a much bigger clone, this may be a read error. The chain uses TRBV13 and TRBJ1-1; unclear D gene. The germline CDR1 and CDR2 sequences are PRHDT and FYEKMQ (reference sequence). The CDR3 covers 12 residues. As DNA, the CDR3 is TGTGCCAACAGCTTAGGCCCCCCTGAAGCTTTCTTT. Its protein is CANSLGPPEAFF.

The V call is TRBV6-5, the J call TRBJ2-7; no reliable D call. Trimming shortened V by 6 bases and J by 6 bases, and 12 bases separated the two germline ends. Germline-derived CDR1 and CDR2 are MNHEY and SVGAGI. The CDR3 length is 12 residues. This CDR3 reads CASSLPPGEQYF. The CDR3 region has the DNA TGTGCCAGCAGCCTCCCCCCTGGCGAGCAGTACTTC.

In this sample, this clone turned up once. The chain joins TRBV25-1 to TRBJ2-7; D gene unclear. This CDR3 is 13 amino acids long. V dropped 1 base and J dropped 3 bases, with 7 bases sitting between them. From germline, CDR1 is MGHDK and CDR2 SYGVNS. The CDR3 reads CASSEFSGYEQYF. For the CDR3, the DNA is TGTGCCAGCAGTGAATTTTCAGGCTACGAGCAGTACTTC.

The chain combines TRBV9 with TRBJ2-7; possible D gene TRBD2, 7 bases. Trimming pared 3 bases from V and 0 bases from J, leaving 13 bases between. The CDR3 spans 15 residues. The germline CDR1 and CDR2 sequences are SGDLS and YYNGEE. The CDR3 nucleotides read TGTGCCAGCAGCGAGGGAGGGGGGACCTCCTACGAGCAGTACTTC. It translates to CASSEGGGTSYEQYF.

CDR3 in amino acids: CASSEGGSGETQYF. The DNA of the CDR3 is TGTGCCAGCAGTGAAGGCGGGAGTGGGGAGACCCAGTACTTC. The chain has TRBV25-1 and TRBJ2-5, with 7 bases that match TRBD2. Germline trimming cut 2 bases from V and 5 bases from J; bases unmatched to any gene: 5. The germline gives CDR1 MGHDK, CDR2 SYGVNS. This CDR3 spans 14 amino acids.

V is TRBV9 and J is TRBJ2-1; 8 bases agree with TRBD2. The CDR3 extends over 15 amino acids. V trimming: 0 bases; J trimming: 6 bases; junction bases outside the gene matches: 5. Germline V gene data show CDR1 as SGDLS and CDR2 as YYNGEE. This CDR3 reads CASSVDLGLVNEQFF. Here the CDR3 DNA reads TGTGCCAGCAGCGTAGATCTGGGACTAGTCAATGAGCAGTTCTTC. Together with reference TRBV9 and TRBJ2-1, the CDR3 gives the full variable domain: DSGVTQTPKHLITATGQRVTLRCSPRSGDLSVYWYQQSLDQGLQFLIQYYNGEERAKGNILERFSAQQFPDLHSELNLSSLELGDSALYFCASSVDLGLVNEQFFGPGTRLTVL.

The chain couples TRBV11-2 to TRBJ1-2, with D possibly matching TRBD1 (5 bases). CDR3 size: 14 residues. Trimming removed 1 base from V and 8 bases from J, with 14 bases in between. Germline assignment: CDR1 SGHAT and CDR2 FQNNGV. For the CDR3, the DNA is TGTGCCAGCAGCTTAGGGACAAAGTTAAAGGGCTACACCTTC. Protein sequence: CASSLGTKLKGYTF.

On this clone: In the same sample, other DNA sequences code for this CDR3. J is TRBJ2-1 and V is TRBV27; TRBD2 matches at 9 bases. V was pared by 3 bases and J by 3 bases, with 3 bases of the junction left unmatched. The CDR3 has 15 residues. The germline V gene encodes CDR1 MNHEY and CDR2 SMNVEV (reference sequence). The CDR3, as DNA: TGTGCCAGCAGTTTGGGCGGGAGGGGCTACAATGAGCAGTTCTTC. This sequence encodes CASSLGGRGYNEQFF.

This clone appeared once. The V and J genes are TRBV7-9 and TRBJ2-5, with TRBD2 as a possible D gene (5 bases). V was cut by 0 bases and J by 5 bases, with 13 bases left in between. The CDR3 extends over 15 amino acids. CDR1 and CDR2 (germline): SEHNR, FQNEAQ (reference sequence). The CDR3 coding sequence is TGTGCCAGCAGCTTAGCTCTCCTAGGCGGGGAGACCCAGTACTTC. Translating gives CASSLALLGGETQYF.

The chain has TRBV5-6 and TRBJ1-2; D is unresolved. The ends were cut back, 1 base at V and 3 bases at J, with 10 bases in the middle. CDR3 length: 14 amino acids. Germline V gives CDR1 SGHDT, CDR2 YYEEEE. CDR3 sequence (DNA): TGTGCCAGCAGCTTGTTGGGCAGCCACTATGGCTACACCTTC. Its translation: CASSLLGSHYGYTF. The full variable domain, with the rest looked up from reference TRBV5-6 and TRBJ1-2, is DAGVTQSPTHLIKTRGQQVTLRCSPKSGHDTVSWYQQALGQGPQFIFQYYEEEERQRGNFPDRFSGHQFPNYSSELNVNALLLGDSALYLCASSLLGSHYGYTFGSGTRLTVV.

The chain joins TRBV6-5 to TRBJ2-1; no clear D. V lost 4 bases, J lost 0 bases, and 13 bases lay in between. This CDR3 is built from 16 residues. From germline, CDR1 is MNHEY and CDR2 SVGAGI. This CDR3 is CASSWARWSSYNEQFF. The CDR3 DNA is TGTGCCAGCAGTTGGGCTCGATGGAGCTCCTACAATGAGCAGTTCTTC.

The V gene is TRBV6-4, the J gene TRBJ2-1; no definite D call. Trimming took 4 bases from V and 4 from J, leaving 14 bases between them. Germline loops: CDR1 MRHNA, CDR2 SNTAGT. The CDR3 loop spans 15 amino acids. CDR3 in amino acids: CASSVTHNPYNEQFF. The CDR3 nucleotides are TGTGCCAGCAGTGTGACACACAACCCTTACAATGAGCAGTTCTTC.

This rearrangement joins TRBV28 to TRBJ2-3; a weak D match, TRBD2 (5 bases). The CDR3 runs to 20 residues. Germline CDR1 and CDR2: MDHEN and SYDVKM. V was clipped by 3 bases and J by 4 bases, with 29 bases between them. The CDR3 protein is CASSFHALAVNPDIPDTQYF. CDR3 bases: TGTGCCAGCAGTTTTCATGCGCTAGCCGTTAACCCAGACATCCCAGATACGCAGTATTTT.

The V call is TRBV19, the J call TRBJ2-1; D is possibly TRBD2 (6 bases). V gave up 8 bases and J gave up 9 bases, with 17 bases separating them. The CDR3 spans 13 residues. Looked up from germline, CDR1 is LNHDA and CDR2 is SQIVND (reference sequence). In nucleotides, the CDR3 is TGTGCCAGTTGCAGGACTACAATTGGTGAGCAGTTCTTC. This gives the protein CASCRTTIGEQFF.

The CDR3 DNA sequence: TGTGCCAGCAGTTTACCGGGGTCCTACAATGAGCAGTTCTTC. Its translation: CASSLPGSYNEQFF. The chain links TRBV27 to TRBJ2-1, with D possibly being TRBD2 (5 bases). Germline CDR1 MNHEY, CDR2 SMNVEV (reference sequence). This CDR3 is 14 amino acids long. Trimming pared 2 bases from V and 1 base from J, leaving 6 bases between.

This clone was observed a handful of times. Here the CDR3 reads CASSVAAVNTEAFF. CDR3 nucleotides: TGTGCCAGCAGCGTAGCCGCAGTTAACACTGAAGCTTTCTTT. J is TRBJ1-1 and V is TRBV9; D gene ambiguous. Trimming took off 0 bases at V and 2 bases at J, with 8 bases between the two ends. Germline V gives CDR1 SGDLS, CDR2 YYNGEE. The CDR3 contains 14 residues.

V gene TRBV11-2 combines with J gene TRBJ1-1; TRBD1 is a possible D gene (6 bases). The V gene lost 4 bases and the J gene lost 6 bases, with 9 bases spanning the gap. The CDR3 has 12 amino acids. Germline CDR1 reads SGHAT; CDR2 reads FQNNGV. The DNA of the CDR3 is TGTGCCAGCAGCTCCGGGACACCTGAAGCTTTCTTT. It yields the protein CASSSGTPEAFF. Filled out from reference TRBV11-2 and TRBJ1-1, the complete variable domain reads EAGVAQSPRYKIIEKRQSVAFWCNPISGHATLYWYQQILGQGPKLLIQFQNNGVVDDSQLPKDRFSAERLKGVDSTLKIQPAKLEDSAVYLCASSSGTPEAFFGQGTRLTVV.

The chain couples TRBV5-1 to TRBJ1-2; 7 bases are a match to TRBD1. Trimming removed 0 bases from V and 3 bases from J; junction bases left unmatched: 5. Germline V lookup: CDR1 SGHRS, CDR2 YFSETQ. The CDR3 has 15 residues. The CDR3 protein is CASSLAPTGYYGYTF. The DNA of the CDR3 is TGCGCCAGCAGCTTGGCTCCGACAGGGTACTATGGCTACACCTTC. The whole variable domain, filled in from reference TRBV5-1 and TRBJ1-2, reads KAGVTQTPRYLIKTRGQQVTLSCSPISGHRSVSWYQQTPGQGLQFLFEYFSETQRNKGNFPGRFSGRQFSNSRSEMNVSTLELGDSALYLCASSLAPTGYYGYTFGSGTRLTVV.

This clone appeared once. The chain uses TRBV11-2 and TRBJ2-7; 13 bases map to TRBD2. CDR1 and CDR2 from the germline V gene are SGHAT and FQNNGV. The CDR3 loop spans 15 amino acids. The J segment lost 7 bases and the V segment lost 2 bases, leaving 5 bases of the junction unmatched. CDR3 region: CASSLTSGRAREQYF. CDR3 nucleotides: TGTGCCAGCAGCTTAACTAGCGGGAGGGCCAGGGAGCAGTACTTC.

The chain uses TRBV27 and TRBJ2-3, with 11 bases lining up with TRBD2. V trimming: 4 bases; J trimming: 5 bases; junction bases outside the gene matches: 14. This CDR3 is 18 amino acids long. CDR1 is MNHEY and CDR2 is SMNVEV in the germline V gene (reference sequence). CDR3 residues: CASSSPAGSGRARDTQYF. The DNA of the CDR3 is TGTGCCAGCAGTTCCCCCGCGGGTAGCGGGAGGGCGAGAGATACGCAGTATTTT.

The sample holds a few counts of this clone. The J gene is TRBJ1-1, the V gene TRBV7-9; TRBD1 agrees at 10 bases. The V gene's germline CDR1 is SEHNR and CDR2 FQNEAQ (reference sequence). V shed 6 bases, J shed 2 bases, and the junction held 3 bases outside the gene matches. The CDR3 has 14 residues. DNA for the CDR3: TGTGCCAGCAGAACGACAGGGGGCAACACTGAAGCTTTCTTT. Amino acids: CASRTTGGNTEAFF.

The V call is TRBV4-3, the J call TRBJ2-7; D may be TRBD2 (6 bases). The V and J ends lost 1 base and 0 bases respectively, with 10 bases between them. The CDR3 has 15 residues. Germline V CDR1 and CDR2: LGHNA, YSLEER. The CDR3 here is CASSQVPSASYEQYF. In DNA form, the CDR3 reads TGCGCCAGCAGCCAAGTTCCTAGCGCCTCCTACGAGCAGTACTTC.

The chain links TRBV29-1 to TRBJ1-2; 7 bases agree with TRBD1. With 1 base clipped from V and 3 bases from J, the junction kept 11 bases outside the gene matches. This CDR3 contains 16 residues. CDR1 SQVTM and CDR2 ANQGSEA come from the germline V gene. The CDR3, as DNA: TGCAGCGTTGAAGGGATCACAGGGGAAGGAGACTATGGCTACACCTTC. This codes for CSVEGITGEGDYGYTF.

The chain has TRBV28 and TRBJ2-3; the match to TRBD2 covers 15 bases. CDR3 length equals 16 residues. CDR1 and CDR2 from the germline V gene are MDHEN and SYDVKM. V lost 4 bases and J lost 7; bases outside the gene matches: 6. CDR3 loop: CASSSPGLAGGYTQYF. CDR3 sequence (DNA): TGTGCCAGCAGTTCACCCGGACTAGCGGGAGGGTATACGCAGTATTTT.

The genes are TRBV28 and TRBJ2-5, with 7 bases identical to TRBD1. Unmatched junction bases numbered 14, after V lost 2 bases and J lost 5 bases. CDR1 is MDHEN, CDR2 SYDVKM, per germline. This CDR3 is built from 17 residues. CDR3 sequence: CASSLIGFFGQAETQYF. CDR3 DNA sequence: TGTGCCAGCAGTTTAATTGGCTTTTTTGGACAGGCCGAGACCCAGTACTTC. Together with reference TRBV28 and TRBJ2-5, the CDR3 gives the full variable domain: DVKVTQSSRYLVKRTGEKVFLECVQDMDHENMFWYRQDPGLGLRLIYFSYDVKMKEKGDIPEGYSVSREKKERFSLILESASTNQTSMYLCASSLIGFFGQAETQYFGPGTRLLVL.